These 11 T cell receptor beta chains were all obtained from the same sample, sequenced in a study of control samples from healthy donors and cancer patients. The data were produced by immunoSEQ multiplex PCR, yet TCRdb's version contains in-frame clones alone and is incomplete. The sample shows around 81,000 clones, over 90% of them seen only once. Sample: blood. The receptors were gathered from a woman younger than 45 in good health.

The rearrangement links TRBV7-9 to TRBJ1-2, with D possibly TRBD1 on 5 matching bases. The CDR3 has 13 residues. V was clipped by 3 bases and J by 4 bases, with 9 bases between them. CDR1 and CDR2 (germline): SEHNR, FQNEAQ (reference sequence). The CDR3 bases are TGTGCCAGCAGCTTTGGGACGCTCTATGGCTACACCTTC. Translating gives CASSFGTLYGYTF.

J is TRBJ2-1 and V is TRBV6-1; 9 nucleotides align to TRBD2. V lost 1 base and J lost 4; bases outside the gene matches: 2. The germline CDR1 and CDR2 sequences are MNHNS and SASEGT. This CDR3 comprises 15 residues. This CDR3 reads CASSEVTSGYNEQFF. CDR3 coding DNA: TGTGCCAGCAGTGAAGTAACTAGCGGGTACAATGAGCAGTTCTTC.

This chain connects TRBV6-1 to TRBJ1-2; D unclear. Trimming shortened V by 2 bases and J by 6 bases, and 16 bases separated the two germline ends. Germline CDR1 is MNHNS and CDR2 is SASEGT. The CDR3 is 15 amino acids. CDR3 coding DNA: TGTGCCAGCAGTGAAATGGTGGGCGGAAGCCATGGCTACACCTTC. It codes for CASSEMVGGSHGYTF.

The rearrangement uses TRBV2 and TRBJ1-1; perhaps TRBD1 as D (5 bases). CDR1 SNHLY and CDR2 FYNNEI come from the germline V gene. The CDR3 contains 15 residues. V was trimmed by 3 bases and J by 5 bases, leaving 16 bases between them. The CDR3 here is CASSEYSGGLTEAFF. The CDR3 nucleotides read TGTGCCAGCAGTGAGTATTCCGGGGGTTTAACTGAAGCTTTCTTT.

This chain uses TRBV18 with TRBJ1-1; D not resolved. Germline values: CDR1 KGHSH, CDR2 LQKENI. This CDR3 region has 14 residues. Trimming shortened V by 3 bases and J by 1 base, and 9 bases separated the two germline ends. Here the CDR3 DNA reads TGTGCCAGCTCACCCATATTCTCGAACACTGAAGCTTTCTTT. This sequence encodes CASSPIFSNTEAFF.

This clone is labeled medium-sized. This specimen includes other DNA sequences encoding the same CDR3. The genes are TRBV7-6 and TRBJ2-1; 7 bases match TRBD2. V shed 6 bases, J shed 4 bases, and the junction held 3 bases outside the gene matches. Germline V gene data show CDR1 as SGHVS and CDR2 as FNYEAQ. The CDR3 contains 13 residues. In DNA, the CDR3 is TGTGCCAGCAGTCGGACTAGTTACAATGAGCAGTTCTTC. This encodes CASSRTSYNEQFF.

The chain joins TRBV28 to TRBJ1-5; 9 positions match TRBD1. CDR1 is MDHEN, CDR2 SYDVKM, per germline. V lost 7 bases to trimming and J lost 8 bases; unmatched junction nucleotides: 9. CDR3 length: 14 amino acids. The CDR3 sequence is CASKAQGAGEPQHF. In nucleotides, the CDR3 is TGTGCCAGCAAAGCACAGGGGGCGGGAGAGCCCCAGCATTTT.

The V call is TRBV5-5, the J call TRBJ2-7, with 8 bases identical to TRBD1. V was pared by 6 bases and J by 0 bases, with 8 bases of the junction left unmatched. Germline loops: CDR1 SGHKS, CDR2 YYEKEE (reference sequence). The CDR3 covers 15 residues. The CDR3 protein is CASNAGTGFSYEQYF. The CDR3 coding sequence is TGTGCCAGCAACGCCGGGACAGGCTTCTCCTACGAGCAGTACTTC.

The rearrangement links TRBV29-1 to TRBJ1-1; D not certain. The CDR3 runs 14 residues. Germline CDR1 and CDR2: SQVTM and ANQGSEA. V was pared by 0 bases and J by 0 bases, with 8 bases between. This CDR3 is CSVEEEVMNTEAFF. DNA for the CDR3: TGCAGCGTTGAAGAGGAAGTTATGAACACTGAAGCTTTCTTT.

V is TRBV19 and J is TRBJ1-2; D might be TRBD1 (5 bases). V was cut by 7 bases and J by 7 bases, with 16 bases left in between. This CDR3 comprises 13 residues. Germline lookup yields CDR1 LNHDA and CDR2 SQIVND (reference sequence). DNA of the CDR3: TGTGCCAGTATGCACAGGACCTCGAGTGGCTACACCTTC. The encoded protein is CASMHRTSSGYTF.

The genes are TRBV5-1 and TRBJ2-2; D is uncertain. The CDR3 consists of 13 residues. V shed 1 base and J shed 7 bases, with 8 bases lying between them. Germline CDR1 is SGHRS and CDR2 is YFSETQ. The CDR3 sequence: CASSLKDGGELFF. As DNA, the CDR3 is TGCGCCAGCAGCTTGAAGGATGGCGGGGAGCTGTTTTTT. Together with reference TRBV5-1 and TRBJ2-2, the CDR3 gives the full variable domain: KAGVTQTPRYLIKTRGQQVTLSCSPISGHRSVSWYQQTPGQGLQFLFEYFSETQRNKGNFPGRFSGRQFSNSRSEMNVSTLELGDSALYLCASSLKDGGELFFGEGSRLTVL.